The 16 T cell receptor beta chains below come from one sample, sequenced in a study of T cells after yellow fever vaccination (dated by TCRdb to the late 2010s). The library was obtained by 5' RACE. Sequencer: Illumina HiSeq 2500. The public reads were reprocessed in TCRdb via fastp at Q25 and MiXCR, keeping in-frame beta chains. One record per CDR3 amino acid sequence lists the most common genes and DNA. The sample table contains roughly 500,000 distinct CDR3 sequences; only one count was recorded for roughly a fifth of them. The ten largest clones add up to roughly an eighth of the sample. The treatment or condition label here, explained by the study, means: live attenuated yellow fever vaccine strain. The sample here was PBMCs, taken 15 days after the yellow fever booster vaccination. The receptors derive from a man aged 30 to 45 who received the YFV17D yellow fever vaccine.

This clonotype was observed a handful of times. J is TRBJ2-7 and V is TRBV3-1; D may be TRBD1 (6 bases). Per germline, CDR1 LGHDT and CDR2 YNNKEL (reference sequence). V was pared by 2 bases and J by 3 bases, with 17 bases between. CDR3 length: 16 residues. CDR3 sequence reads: CASSQMRGILDYEQYF. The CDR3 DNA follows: TGTGCCAGCAGCCAAATGAGGGGGATCCTAGACTACGAGCAGTACTTC.

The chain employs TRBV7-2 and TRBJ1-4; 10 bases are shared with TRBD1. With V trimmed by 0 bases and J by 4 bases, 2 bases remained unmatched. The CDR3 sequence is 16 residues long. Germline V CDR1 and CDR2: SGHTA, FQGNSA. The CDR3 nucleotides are TGTGCCAGCAGCTTAGCGGGGACAGGGGTTAATGAAAAACTGTTTTTT. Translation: CASSLAGTGVNEKLFF.

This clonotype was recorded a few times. This chain's CDR3 is CASSVPGGSGANVLTF. DNA of the CDR3: TGTGCCAGCAGCGTACCCGGGGGGTCTGGGGCCAACGTCCTGACTTTC. The V gene is TRBV9, the J gene TRBJ2-6, with TRBD2 matching over 7 bases. After removal of 1 base from V and 1 base from J, the junction contained 2 bases not matched to a gene. Looked up from germline, CDR1 is SGDLS and CDR2 is YYNGEE. The CDR3 extends over 16 amino acids.

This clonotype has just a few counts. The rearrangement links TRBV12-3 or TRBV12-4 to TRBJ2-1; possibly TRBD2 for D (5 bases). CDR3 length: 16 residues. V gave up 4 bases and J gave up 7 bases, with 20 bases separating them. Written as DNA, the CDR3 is TGTGCCAGCAGTTCAGACCTACGGACTGGGTCAAATGAGCAGTTCTTC. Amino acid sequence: CASSSDLRTGSNEQFF.

The CDR3 DNA reads as TGTGCCACAGATAGAGGACAAGAGACCCAGTACTTC. Amino acid sequence: CATDRGQETQYF. The V call is TRBV7-2, the J call TRBJ2-5; D is ambiguous. V was pared by 10 bases and J by 2 bases, with 11 bases between. Germline values: CDR1 SGHTA, CDR2 FQGNSA. This CDR3 is 12 amino acids long. Looking up the rest from reference TRBV7-2 and TRBJ2-5 gives the full variable domain: GAGVSQSPSNKVTEKGKDVELRCDPISGHTALYWYRQSLGQGLEFLIYFQGNSAPDKSGLPSDRFSAERTGGSVSTLTIQRTQQEDSAVYLCATDRGQETQYFGPGTRLLVL.

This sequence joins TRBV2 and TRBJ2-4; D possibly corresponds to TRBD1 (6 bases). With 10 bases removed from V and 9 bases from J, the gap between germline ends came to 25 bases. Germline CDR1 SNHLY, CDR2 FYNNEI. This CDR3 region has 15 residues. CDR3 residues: CATTVEKQGRRIQYF. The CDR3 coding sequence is TGTGCCACCACAGTTGAAAAACAGGGTCGGCGCATTCAGTACTTC.

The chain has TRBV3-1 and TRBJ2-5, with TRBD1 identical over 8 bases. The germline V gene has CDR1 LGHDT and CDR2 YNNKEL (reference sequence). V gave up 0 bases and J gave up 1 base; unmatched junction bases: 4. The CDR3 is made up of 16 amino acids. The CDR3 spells CASSQDGTGPQETQYF. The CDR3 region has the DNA TGTGCCAGCAGCCAAGATGGGACAGGCCCCCAAGAGACCCAGTACTTC.

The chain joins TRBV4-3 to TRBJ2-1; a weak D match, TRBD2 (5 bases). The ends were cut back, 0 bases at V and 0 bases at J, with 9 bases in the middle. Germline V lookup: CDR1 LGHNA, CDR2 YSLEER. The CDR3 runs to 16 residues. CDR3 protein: CASSQDKRNSYNEQFF. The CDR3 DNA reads TGCGCCAGCAGCCAAGACAAGCGGAACTCCTACAATGAGCAGTTCTTC.

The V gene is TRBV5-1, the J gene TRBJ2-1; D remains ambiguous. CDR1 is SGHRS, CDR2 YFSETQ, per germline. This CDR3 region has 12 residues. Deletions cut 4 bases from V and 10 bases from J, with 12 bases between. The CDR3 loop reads CASSNDAPEQFF. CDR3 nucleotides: TGCGCCAGCAGCAACGATGCTCCCGAGCAGTTCTTC.

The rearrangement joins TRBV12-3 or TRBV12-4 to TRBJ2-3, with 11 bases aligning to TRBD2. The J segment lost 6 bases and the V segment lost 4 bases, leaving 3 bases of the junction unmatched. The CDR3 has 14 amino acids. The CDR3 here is CASSWASGRDTQYF. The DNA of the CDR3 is TGTGCCAGCAGTTGGGCTAGCGGGAGGGATACGCAGTATTTT.

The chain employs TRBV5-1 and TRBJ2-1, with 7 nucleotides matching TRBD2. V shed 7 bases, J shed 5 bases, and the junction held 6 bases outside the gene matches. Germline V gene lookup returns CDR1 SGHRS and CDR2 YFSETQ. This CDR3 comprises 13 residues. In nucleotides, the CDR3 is TGCGCCAGCGGACTGGGGGGGGACAATGAGCAGTTCTTC. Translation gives CASGLGGDNEQFF.

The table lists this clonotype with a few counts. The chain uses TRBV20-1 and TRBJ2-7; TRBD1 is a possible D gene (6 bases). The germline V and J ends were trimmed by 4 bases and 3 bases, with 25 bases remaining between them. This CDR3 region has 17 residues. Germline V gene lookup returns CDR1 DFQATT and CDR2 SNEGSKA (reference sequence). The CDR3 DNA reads TGCAGTGCTATTCACCCGGACGGACCCGGGACATACTACGAGCAGTACTTC. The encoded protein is CSAIHPDGPGTYYEQYF.

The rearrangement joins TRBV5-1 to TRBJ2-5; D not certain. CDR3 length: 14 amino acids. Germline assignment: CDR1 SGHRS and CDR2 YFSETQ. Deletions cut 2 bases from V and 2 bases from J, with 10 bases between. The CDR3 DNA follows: TGCGCCAGCAGCTTAGGTGATATGCAAGAGACCCAGTACTTC. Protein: CASSLGDMQETQYF.

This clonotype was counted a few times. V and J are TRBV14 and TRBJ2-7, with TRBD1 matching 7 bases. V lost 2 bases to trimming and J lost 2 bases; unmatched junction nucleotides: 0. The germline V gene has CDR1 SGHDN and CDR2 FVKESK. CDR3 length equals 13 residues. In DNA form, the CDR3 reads TGTGCCAGCAGCCAACAGGGGGCCTACGAGCAGTACTTC. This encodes CASSQQGAYEQYF.

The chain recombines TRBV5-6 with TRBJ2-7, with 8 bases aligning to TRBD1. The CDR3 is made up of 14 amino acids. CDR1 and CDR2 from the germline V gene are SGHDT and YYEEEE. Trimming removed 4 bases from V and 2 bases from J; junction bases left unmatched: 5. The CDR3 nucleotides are TGTGCCAGCAGCAGACAGGGGTTAACCTACGAGCAGTACTTC. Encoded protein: CASSRQGLTYEQYF.

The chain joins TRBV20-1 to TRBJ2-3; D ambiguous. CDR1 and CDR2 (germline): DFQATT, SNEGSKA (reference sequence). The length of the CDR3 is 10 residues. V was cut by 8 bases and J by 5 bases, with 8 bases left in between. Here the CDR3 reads CSPLKDTQYF. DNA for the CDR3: TGCAGTCCCCTGAAAGATACGCAGTATTTT.